This TCR beta chain was sequenced during a study of cytomegalovirus exposure and HLA in healthy donors. Turning to the study itself: A previous analysis identified 100 million to 120 million unique TCR beta sequences derived from around 200 million T cells. General study points: A later analysis linked a missense variant in DCLRE1C to the trimming of TCR beta V and J genes.

With respect to this clone: Its antigen remains unknown.

PCR primers comprised 60 Vbeta and 13 Jbeta primers. Libraries were prepared by immunoSEQ multiplex PCR; TCRdb keeps only in-frame clonotypes and omits some of them. The sample holds under 200,000 clones, about 85% seen once. The V gene lost 0 bases and the J gene lost 5 bases, with 8 bases spanning the gap. Germline V gene sequence: CDR1 LGHNA, CDR2 YNFKEQ. CDR3 length: 14 residues. The chain has TRBV4-2 and TRBJ1-3; D unresolved. Sequenced sample: PBMCs. The receptor's source is a man in his fifties or sixties in good health and CMV-seropositive. CDR3: CASSQEPTRNTIYF. As DNA, the CDR3 is TGTGCCAGCAGCCAAGAACCAACTCGAAACACCATATATTTT.